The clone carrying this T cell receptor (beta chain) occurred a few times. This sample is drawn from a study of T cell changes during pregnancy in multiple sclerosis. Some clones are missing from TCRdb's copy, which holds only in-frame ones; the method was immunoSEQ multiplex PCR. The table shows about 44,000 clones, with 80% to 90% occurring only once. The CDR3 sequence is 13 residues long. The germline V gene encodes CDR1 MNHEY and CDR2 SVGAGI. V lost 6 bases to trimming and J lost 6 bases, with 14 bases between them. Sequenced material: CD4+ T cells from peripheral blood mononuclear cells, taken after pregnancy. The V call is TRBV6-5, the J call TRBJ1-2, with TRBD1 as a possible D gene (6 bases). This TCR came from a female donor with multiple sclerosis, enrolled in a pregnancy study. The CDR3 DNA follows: TGTGCCAGCAGGGCCACAGGGTCCGATGGCTACACCTTC. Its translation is CASRATGSDGYTF.